Following are 5 T cell receptor beta chains from one sample sequenced in a study of CD8+ T cells in alopecia areata. RNA extraction and reverse transcription yielded cDNA as sequencing template. Assay: immunoSEQ multiplex PCR; the TCRdb copy retains only in-frame clones and omits some. The table shows around 120,000 clones, with about 46% occurring only once. The sample taken for sequencing was NKG2D-low CD8+ T cells sorted from blood. These receptors all stem from a human donor with alopecia areata.

The chain couples TRBV27 to TRBJ1-2; TRBD1 matches at 7 bases. The germline V gene has CDR1 MNHEY and CDR2 SMNVEV (reference sequence). J was trimmed by 4 bases and V by 4 bases; bases with no gene match: 6. This CDR3 is built from 14 residues. CDR3 nucleotide sequence: TGTGCCAGCAGTTCCCAGGGACAGCTCTATGGCTACACCTTC. Its protein is CASSSQGQLYGYTF.

The chain uses TRBV4-2 and TRBJ2-4; 9 positions agree with TRBD2. The V and J ends lost 1 base and 4 bases, in that order; junction bases with no gene match: 5. The CDR3 spans 16 residues. The V gene's germline CDR1 is LGHNA and CDR2 YNFKEQ. CDR3: CASSQVASGEKNIQYF. The CDR3 DNA sequence: TGTGCCAGCAGCCAAGTGGCTAGCGGGGAAAAAAACATTCAGTACTTC.

This clone was picked up one time. J is TRBJ2-1 and V is TRBV30; D perhaps matches TRBD1 (5 bases). Germline V gene sequence: CDR1 GTSNPN, CDR2 SVGIG (reference sequence). V was trimmed by 4 bases and J by 11 bases, leaving 12 bases between them. This CDR3 is 11 amino acids long. As DNA, the CDR3 is TGTGCCTGGATGGCAGGGTGGAAGCAGTTCTTC. Encoded protein: CAWMAGWKQFF.

The chain combines TRBV29-1 with TRBJ2-7; D assignment may be TRBD1 or TRBD2 (5 bases each). The CDR3 is 14 residues long. V lost 7 bases and J 4 bases, leaving 20 bases between the germline ends. CDR1 SQVTM and CDR2 ANQGSEA come from the germline V gene. The CDR3 loop reads CSARGQGRPYEQYF. CDR3 sequence (DNA): TGCAGCGCCCGCGGGCAGGGACGTCCTTACGAGCAGTACTTC.

The chain links TRBV29-1 to TRBJ2-6; D is undetermined. Germline V gene data show CDR1 as SQVTM and CDR2 as ANQGSEA. The CDR3 runs to 17 residues. Trimming stripped 0 bases from V and 3 bases from J, with 15 bases between. CDR3 sequence reads: CSVEDRVGLGGANVLTF. Written as DNA, the CDR3 is TGCAGCGTTGAAGATCGAGTTGGGTTAGGTGGGGCCAACGTCCTGACTTTC.